The 30 T cell receptor beta chains listed next were all sequenced from one sample in a study of cytomegalovirus exposure and HLA in healthy donors. 60 Vbeta and 13 Jbeta primers were used in PCR. TCRdb's table, derived via immunoSEQ multiplex PCR, lists solely in-frame clones and lacks some. This sample yields about 98,000 clones, of which around 80% are seen a single time; roughly 1.5% belongs to the top ten. The sample comprised PBMCs. All receptors derive from a man aged 35-49 years in good health and CMV-seronegative.

The rearrangement joins TRBV10-3 to TRBJ1-2, with TRBD1 as a possible D gene (5 bases). V lost 3 bases, J lost 3 bases, and 8 bases lay in between. CDR3 length: 13 amino acids. Germline V CDR1 and CDR2: ENHRY, SYGVKD. The CDR3 DNA is TGTGCCATCAGTGACGTCAGGGACTATGGCTACACCTTC. Protein sequence: CAISDVRDYGYTF.

The chain has TRBV7-9 and TRBJ1-4; TRBD1 matches 10 bases. The CDR3 has 16 amino acids. After removal of 1 base from V and 15 bases from J, the junction contained 14 bases not matched to a gene. Germline V gene data show CDR1 as SEHNR and CDR2 as FQNEAQ (reference sequence). CDR3: CASSLDHRTGGCGLFF. The CDR3 DNA is TGTGCCAGCAGCTTAGATCATCGGACAGGGGGTTGTGGGTTGTTTTTT.

The CDR3 DNA is TGTGCCAGTAGTCTCTACGCTAGCGGGGGTTCTGAGCAGTTCTTC. The encoded protein is CASSLYASGGSEQFF. This chain uses TRBV19 with TRBJ2-1, with 10 bases lining up with TRBD2. The CDR3 loop spans 15 amino acids. From germline, CDR1 is LNHDA and CDR2 SQIVND (reference sequence). With 5 bases clipped from V and 9 bases from J, the junction kept 10 bases outside the gene matches. Based on the CDR3 plus reference TRBV19 and TRBJ2-1, the full variable domain is DGGITQSPKYLFRKEGQNVTLSCEQNLNHDAMYWYRQDPGQGLRLIYYSQIVNDFQKGDIAEGYSVSREKKESFPLTVTSAQKNPTAFYLCASSLYASGGSEQFFGPGTRLTVL.

This clone has a single count. V usage is TRBV18 and J usage is TRBJ2-3, with TRBD1 as a possible D gene (5 bases). CDR3 length: 16 amino acids. Trimming stripped 0 bases from V and 1 base from J, with 11 bases between. From germline, CDR1 is KGHSH and CDR2 LQKENI. The CDR3 DNA sequence: TGTGCCAGCTCACCACCGCTCACAGGTGGCACAGATACGCAGTATTTT. Its protein is CASSPPLTGGTDTQYF.

The chain recombines TRBV5-4 with TRBJ2-3; 16 bases fit TRBD2. V gave up 4 bases and J gave up 1 base; unmatched junction bases: 3. This CDR3 spans 17 amino acids. Germline lookup yields CDR1 SGHNT and CDR2 YYREEE (reference sequence). The CDR3 protein is CASSLGLAGGGTDTQYF. The CDR3 nucleotides read TGTGCCAGCAGCCTGGGACTAGCGGGGGGGGGCACAGATACGCAGTATTTT.

The chain uses TRBV4-3 and TRBJ1-4; D remains unclear. This CDR3 is built from 14 residues. V was cut by 0 bases and J by 8 bases, with 10 bases left in between. CDR1 and CDR2 from the germline V gene are LGHNA and YSLEER. CDR3 DNA sequence: TGCGCCAGCAGCCAAGATACGGGTCCGGAAAAACTGTTTTTT. Its protein product is CASSQDTGPEKLFF.

The rearrangement links TRBV29-1 to TRBJ2-5; 7 positions match TRBD1. Germline trimming cut 7 bases from V and 3 bases from J; bases unmatched to any gene: 5. Germline V lookup: CDR1 SQVTM, CDR2 ANQGSEA. CDR3 length: 12 residues. As DNA, the CDR3 is TGCAGCGAGGGGGCGCGAAAAGAGACCCAGTACTTC. Amino acids: CSEGARKETQYF.

The chain carries TRBV28 and TRBJ1-6; D ambiguous. The CDR3 is 12 residues long. The V end lost 5 bases, the J end lost 13 bases, and 12 bases lay between the germline ends. Germline loops: CDR1 MDHEN, CDR2 SYDVKM. The DNA for the CDR3 is TGTGCCAGCAGTCCCTCTTCCTCCCCCCTCCACTTT. Its protein product is CASSPSSSPLHF. The whole variable domain, remainder taken from reference TRBV28 and TRBJ1-6, is DVKVTQSSRYLVKRTGEKVFLECVQDMDHENMFWYRQDPGLGLRLIYFSYDVKMKEKGDIPEGYSVSREKKERFSLILESASTNQTSMYLCASSPSSSPLHFGNGTRLTVT.

The rearrangement uses TRBV5-1 and TRBJ2-1; D possibly corresponds to TRBD2 (5 bases). Germline V lookup: CDR1 SGHRS, CDR2 YFSETQ. The CDR3 is 12 residues long. V was shortened by 4 bases and J by 10 bases, with 12 bases between the two germline ends. In nucleotides, the CDR3 is TGCGCCAGCAGCACGGGCAGGAGGGAGCAGTTCTTC. Its protein product is CASSTGRREQFF.

This rearrangement joins TRBV5-4 to TRBJ2-5, with a tentative D call TRBD1 (6 bases). V was clipped by 0 bases and J by 2 bases, with 8 bases between them. This CDR3 is 14 amino acids long. Looked up from germline, CDR1 is SGHNT and CDR2 is YYREEE (reference sequence). For the CDR3, the DNA is TGTGCCAGCAGCTTGGAGGGGACACAAGAGACCCAGTACTTC. Protein sequence: CASSLEGTQETQYF.

This rearrangement joins TRBV5-1 to TRBJ2-3, with no clear D. Germline V CDR1 and CDR2: SGHRS, YFSETQ. The CDR3 spans 15 residues. The V end was cut by 0 bases, the J end by 0 bases, with 8 bases between. CDR3 nucleotides: TGCGCCAGCAGCTTGGCCGCCAGAAGCACAGATACGCAGTATTTT. Translating it yields CASSLAARSTDTQYF.

CDR3 sequence: CASQRGPSNEQFF. The CDR3 DNA follows: TGCGCCAGCCAGCGGGGGCCCAGTAATGAGCAGTTCTTC. The gene calls are TRBV4-1 and TRBJ2-1; 8 positions agree with TRBD2. V dropped 8 bases and J dropped 7; count of bases not matched to a gene: 7. The V gene's germline CDR1 is MGHRA and CDR2 YSYEKL. This CDR3 has 13 amino acids.

J is TRBJ1-6 and V is TRBV6-6; the D is unclear. CDR1 is MNHNY and CDR2 is SVGAGI in the germline V gene (reference sequence). Trimming took off 0 bases at V and 4 bases at J, with 10 bases between the two ends. This CDR3 contains 16 residues. The CDR3 DNA follows: TGTGCCAGCAGTTACTCCGGAGGAAAGTATAATTCACCCCTCCACTTT. Amino acid sequence: CASSYSGGKYNSPLHF.

This rearrangement joins TRBV28 to TRBJ2-5, with TRBD1 matching over 7 bases. V lost 6 bases and J lost 7; bases outside the gene matches: 11. Germline-derived CDR1 and CDR2 are MDHEN and SYDVKM. The CDR3 contains 14 residues. The CDR3 DNA follows: TGTGCCAGCAGCTCGGGACAGTCCTTGGGGACCCAGTACTTC. The encoded protein is CASSSGQSLGTQYF.

The chain is built from TRBV2 and TRBJ1-5; D is undetermined. Germline lookup yields CDR1 SNHLY and CDR2 FYNNEI. The V end lost 7 bases, the J end lost 7 bases, and 11 bases lay between the germline ends. The CDR3 extends over 12 amino acids. The CDR3 region is CASMGGRQPQHF. For the CDR3, the DNA is TGTGCCAGCATGGGCGGGAGGCAGCCCCAGCATTTT.

This clone was found a few times. The genes are TRBV30 and TRBJ1-2; 7 bases agree with TRBD1. CDR1 and CDR2 (germline): GTSNPN, SVGIG (reference sequence). Germline trimming cut 3 bases from V and 8 bases from J; bases unmatched to any gene: 9. This CDR3 comprises 13 residues. CDR3: CAWSDLTGNGYTF. The CDR3 DNA reads as TGTGCCTGGAGCGATTTGACAGGGAACGGCTACACCTTC.

J is TRBJ1-2 and V is TRBV5-1, with 9 positions matching TRBD1. V trimming: 4 bases; J trimming: 7 bases; junction bases outside the gene matches: 8. CDR1 is SGHRS, CDR2 YFSETQ, per germline. This CDR3 is built from 14 residues. CDR3 DNA: TGCGCCAGCAGCGTCAAGACAGGGGGTGGTGGCTACACCTTC. Its translation is CASSVKTGGGGYTF.

V is TRBV19 and J is TRBJ2-1, with 9 bases lining up with TRBD2. The CDR3 has 16 residues. V gave up 5 bases and J gave up 0 bases; unmatched junction bases: 5. Germline-derived CDR1 and CDR2 are LNHDA and SQIVND (reference sequence). This chain's CDR3 is CASSGSGGLSYNEQFF. The CDR3 nucleotides read TGTGCCAGTAGTGGTAGCGGGGGTCTCTCCTACAATGAGCAGTTCTTC.

There are a few counts of this clone. This sequence joins TRBV7-8 and TRBJ1-6; D is unresolved. The CDR3 runs to 14 residues. Germline CDR1 SGHVS, CDR2 FQNEAQ. V was shortened by 4 bases and J by 4 bases, with 8 bases between the two germline ends. The CDR3 nucleotides read TGTGCCAGCAGCTCCCCTCCGTATAATTCACCCCTCCACTTT. Translated: CASSSPPYNSPLHF.

This clone turned up a few times. This chain joins TRBV5-1 and TRBJ2-3, with a tentative D call TRBD2 (5 bases). The CDR3 is 15 amino acids. Germline lookup yields CDR1 SGHRS and CDR2 YFSETQ. Trimming left V 2 bases short and J 12 bases short, with 22 bases between. The CDR3 reads CASSLVRNSRAGQYF. In nucleotides, the CDR3 is TGCGCCAGCAGCTTAGTTCGAAACTCGAGGGCTGGTCAGTATTTT.

This clone was seen a handful of times. The rearrangement links TRBV11-2 to TRBJ2-1, with D tentatively TRBD1 (5 bases). Per germline, CDR1 SGHAT and CDR2 FQNNGV. The CDR3 consists of 13 residues. V lost 3 bases and J lost 8, with 11 bases in between. CDR3 amino acids: CASSFFQGYEQFF. DNA for the CDR3: TGTGCCAGCAGCTTCTTCCAGGGTTATGAGCAGTTCTTC.

The chain recombines TRBV11-1 with TRBJ1-1; D remains ambiguous. The germline V and J ends were trimmed by 7 bases and 1 base, with 10 bases remaining between them. The CDR3 length is 13 residues. Germline V gene sequence: CDR1 SGHAT, CDR2 FQDESV (reference sequence). The CDR3 is CASNRDGNTEAFF. CDR3 bases: TGTGCCAGCAACAGAGACGGGAACACTGAAGCTTTCTTT.

V gene TRBV18 combines with J gene TRBJ2-7, with 8 positions matching TRBD2. Germline lookup yields CDR1 KGHSH and CDR2 LQKENI. CDR3 size: 14 residues. V shed 3 bases and J 2 bases; nucleotides not matched to a gene: 3. The CDR3 DNA reads as TGTGCCAGCTCACCTCCGGGACTAGCCTACGAGCAGTACTTC. Translated, it gives CASSPPGLAYEQYF.

This chain uses TRBV4-1 with TRBJ1-5; a possible D gene is TRBD1 (6 bases). Trimming removed 0 bases from V and 5 bases from J, with 14 bases in between. Germline loops: CDR1 MGHRA, CDR2 YSYEKL. The CDR3 is made up of 16 amino acids. The CDR3 reads CASSQDTGNTHQPQHF. In nucleotides, the CDR3 is TGCGCCAGCAGCCAAGATACAGGGAACACGCATCAGCCCCAGCATTTT.

The chain is built from TRBV5-4 and TRBJ2-1, with 9 bases fitting TRBD2. Looked up from germline, CDR1 is SGHNT and CDR2 is YYREEE (reference sequence). CDR3 size: 16 residues. V trimming: 7 bases; J trimming: 6 bases; junction bases outside the gene matches: 14. CDR3 in amino acids: CASRPSGGGAFNEQFF. In DNA form, the CDR3 reads TGTGCCAGCCGACCCTCCGGCGGGGGGGCTTTCAATGAGCAGTTCTTC.

The chain has TRBV4-1 and TRBJ2-7, with 8 bases that match TRBD2. The germline CDR1 and CDR2 sequences are MGHRA and YSYEKL. This CDR3 is built from 16 residues. J gave up 6 bases and V 3 bases, and 13 bases lay outside the gene matches. CDR3 bases: TGCGCCAGCAGCCAGACAGAGTCCGGGACTAGGAGCGAGCAGTACTTC. Amino acids: CASSQTESGTRSEQYF.

V usage is TRBV19 and J usage is TRBJ2-3; possibly TRBD1 for D (6 bases). Germline CDR1 LNHDA, CDR2 SQIVND (reference sequence). The V and J ends lost 7 bases and 2 bases respectively, with 13 bases between them. The CDR3 runs 14 residues. Here the CDR3 reads CASTLGAYTDTQYF. CDR3 in DNA: TGTGCCAGTACCTTGGGGGCCTACACAGATACGCAGTATTTT. Full variable domain (remainder filled in from reference TRBV19 and TRBJ2-3): DGGITQSPKYLFRKEGQNVTLSCEQNLNHDAMYWYRQDPGQGLRLIYYSQIVNDFQKGDIAEGYSVSREKKESFPLTVTSAQKNPTAFYLCASTLGAYTDTQYFGPGTRLTVL.

The genes are TRBV19 and TRBJ1-3, with D unclear. Trimming removed 5 bases at V and 4 bases at J, with 15 bases between. There are 15 residues in the CDR3. Germline V lookup: CDR1 LNHDA, CDR2 SQIVND (reference sequence). CDR3 sequence reads: CASSGPAGSGNTIYF. In DNA form, the CDR3 reads TGTGCCAGTAGTGGCCCAGCGGGGTCCGGAAACACCATATATTTT. The whole variable domain, filled in from reference TRBV19 and TRBJ1-3, reads DGGITQSPKYLFRKEGQNVTLSCEQNLNHDAMYWYRQDPGQGLRLIYYSQIVNDFQKGDIAEGYSVSREKKESFPLTVTSAQKNPTAFYLCASSGPAGSGNTIYFGEGSWLTVV.

The genes are TRBV16 and TRBJ2-5, with a weak D call TRBD2 (6 bases). Germline CDR1 and CDR2: KGHSY and FQNENV. The CDR3 covers 15 residues. V lost 0 bases and J lost 1, with 9 bases in between. The CDR3 loop reads CASSQSSGPQETQYF. DNA of the CDR3: TGTGCCAGCAGCCAATCTAGCGGACCCCAAGAGACCCAGTACTTC.

This clone was found a few times. The gene calls are TRBV4-1 and TRBJ1-2; D perhaps matches TRBD1 (6 bases). Germline lookup yields CDR1 MGHRA and CDR2 YSYEKL. The ends were cut back, 4 bases at V and 2 bases at J, with 8 bases in the middle. This CDR3 contains 13 residues. The CDR3 is CASSPGQNYGYTF. The DNA for the CDR3 is TGCGCCAGCAGCCCAGGACAGAACTATGGCTACACCTTC.